This T cell receptor (beta chain) was obtained from a study of blood T cell repertoires in COVID-19. There are 15 residues in the CDR3. Germline V gene sequence: CDR1 MNHEY, CDR2 SMNVEV (reference sequence). Trimming removed 2 bases from V and 2 bases from J, with 11 bases in between. Per the original data handling: How many nucleated cells were present was estimated from reference gene primer amplification. Only in-frame clones appear in the TCRdb table, and some are missing; sequencing was by immunoSEQ multiplex PCR. V and J calls and clone size are those listed in that table; D and trimming were worked out from the DNA. This table has around 190,000 clones, about 88% appearing once. Seattle researchers signed up patients amid active infection and tracked them longitudinally.

The rearrangement uses TRBV27 and TRBJ2-3; TRBD1 is a possible D gene (6 bases). This TCR came from a man aged 50 to 59 with COVID-19, enrolled during active disease. The sample taken for sequencing was peripheral blood. The CDR3 nucleotides are TGTGCCAGCAGTTTAGGGCAGGGGTACACAGATACGCAGTATTTT. It encodes CASSLGQGYTDTQYF.